What follows are 19 T cell receptor beta chains derived from one specimen sequenced in a study of immune characterization of retroperitoneal liposarcoma. TCRdb recomputed calls from the PCR reads with MiXCR, one row per CDR3 protein. The data contain over 8,000 distinct CDR3 sequences, roughly a quarter of them singletons. Sequencing was performed on blood. Every receptor here comes from a male donor with retroperitoneal liposarcoma.

V gene TRBV7-6 combines with J gene TRBJ1-5; no definite D call. This CDR3 has 18 residues. V lost 2 bases and J 5 bases, leaving 22 bases between the germline ends. CDR1 is SGHVS and CDR2 is FNYEAQ in the germline V gene. The CDR3 is CASSLNPPSGRAHQPQHF. DNA for the CDR3: TGTGCCAGCAGCTTAAATCCACCTTCGGGGAGGGCTCATCAGCCCCAGCATTTT.

This clonotype appeared a few times. The chain carries TRBV6-1 and TRBJ2-1; D might be TRBD2 (5 bases). The DNA end lines up better with TRBJ2-7; the J call may be wrong. This CDR3 comprises 13 residues. Germline V gives CDR1 MNHNS, CDR2 SASEGT. CDR3 coding DNA: TGTGCCAGCTCCGCAGGAGGCAGGTACGAGCAGTACTTC. This encodes CASSAGGRYEQYF.

The sample holds many counts of this clonotype. The J gene is TRBJ2-1, the V gene TRBV11-3; D is unclear. The germline gives CDR1 SGHNT, CDR2 YENEEA. V lost 4 bases and J lost 4, with 8 bases in between. The CDR3 runs 13 residues. CDR3 bases: TGTGCCAGCAGCTCTGGACGGTACAATGAGCAGTTCTTC. It encodes CASSSGRYNEQFF.

This clonotype was recorded at least ten times. The chain has TRBV10-1 and TRBJ1-3; D perhaps matches TRBD1 (5 bases). This CDR3 region has 17 residues. Between the trimmed V and J ends, which lost 2 bases and 1 base, there was a span of 15 bases. Looked up from germline, CDR1 is WNHNN and CDR2 is SYGVQD (reference sequence). The CDR3 loop is CASSEGEGPLSGNTIYF. Written as DNA, the CDR3 is TGCGCCAGCAGTGAGGGGGAGGGGCCTTTATCTGGAAACACCATATATTTT.

There are many counts of this clonotype. The CDR3 reads CASSTNRDHASTDTQYF. The CDR3 DNA follows: TGTGCCAGCAGTACTAACCGGGACCACGCTAGCACAGATACGCAGTATTTT. The chain is built from TRBV6-1 and TRBJ2-3; possibly TRBD1 or TRBD2 for D (5 bases each). V was cut by 5 bases and J by 0 bases, with 18 bases left in between. Germline lookup yields CDR1 MNHNS and CDR2 SASEGT. This CDR3 has 17 residues.

This sequence joins TRBV5-1 and TRBJ2-1, with 10 bases that match TRBD2. Germline V gene lookup returns CDR1 SGHRS and CDR2 YFSETQ. V gave up 3 bases and J gave up 7 bases; unmatched junction bases: 16. This CDR3 spans 18 amino acids. The CDR3 here is CASSSPSSGGLGGNEQFF. In nucleotides, the CDR3 is TGCGCCAGCAGCTCCCCATCTAGCGGGGGCCTTGGAGGGAATGAGCAGTTCTTC.

The sample holds a few counts of this clonotype. The gene calls are TRBV14 and TRBJ2-1; TRBD1 aligns across 7 bases. The J call may be in error: the DNA end matches TRBJ2-5 better. CDR3 length: 14 residues. Germline loops: CDR1 SGHDN, CDR2 FVKESK. For the CDR3, the DNA is TGTGCCAGCAGCCAGGACAGGACGGTGGAGACCCAGTACTTC. Amino acid sequence: CASSQDRTVETQYF.

The chain links TRBV3-1 to TRBJ2-5; possibly TRBD2 for D (6 bases). Trimming removed 4 bases from V and 7 bases from J, with 13 bases in between. Germline CDR1 is LGHDT and CDR2 is YNNKEL (reference sequence). CDR3 length: 13 amino acids. The CDR3 region has the DNA TGTGCCAGCAGCCGGAGGGACGGGCGGACCCAGTACTTC. Its translation is CASSRRDGRTQYF.

This clonotype was observed a handful of times. V usage is TRBV6-4 and J usage is TRBJ2-1; D ambiguous. The J call is in doubt because the DNA end fits TRBJ2-7 better. Germline V gene data show CDR1 as MRHNA and CDR2 as SNTAGT. The CDR3 has 15 residues. DNA of the CDR3: TGTGCCAGCATAGACCCCAGAATCCAATACTACGAGCAGTACGTC. It translates to CASIDPRIQYYEQYV.

This clonotype is labeled medium-sized. The chain combines TRBV6-1 with TRBJ2-5; D remains ambiguous. This CDR3 is 13 amino acids long. Trimming removed 8 bases from V and 2 bases from J, with 12 bases in between. The germline V gene has CDR1 MNHNS and CDR2 SASEGT. The CDR3 protein is CASVTTIQETQYF. In DNA form, the CDR3 reads TGTGCCAGCGTCACGACGATACAAGAGACCCAGTACTTC.

Of note for this clonotype: This may be a read error, as it is one base from a much larger clone. The chain carries TRBV11-3 and TRBJ2-1; 9 nucleotides match TRBD1. Germline V CDR1 and CDR2: SGHNT, YENEEA. The CDR3 sequence is 17 residues long. The V and J ends lost 3 bases and 13 bases, in that order; junction bases with no gene match: 19. DNA of the CDR3: TGTGCCAGCAGCTTGCCAAAACAGGGGGCTAACTTGGAGACCCAGTTCTTC. Its protein product is CASSLPKQGANLETQFF.

This clonotype has at least ten counts. The chain has TRBV11-2 and TRBJ2-5; 10 positions match TRBD2. The CDR3 spans 14 residues. V lost 5 bases and J lost 2; bases outside the gene matches: 2. CDR1 is SGHAT, CDR2 FQNNGV, per germline. CDR3 residues: CASSRSGGQETQYF. The CDR3 DNA follows: TGTGCCAGCAGCCGTAGCGGGGGGCAAGAGACCCAGTACTTC.

This clonotype was seen ten or more times. The chain carries TRBV6-1 and TRBJ1-1; tentative D call: TRBD1 (6 bases). The V gene lost 4 bases and the J gene lost 4 bases, with 16 bases spanning the gap. Per the germline V gene, CDR1 is MNHNS and CDR2 is SASEGT. The CDR3 sequence is 15 residues long. The CDR3 coding sequence is TGTGCCAGCAGTGGGCTAGGACAGACTATCACTGAAGCTTTCTTT. Translating gives CASSGLGQTITEAFF.

V and J are TRBV6-1 and TRBJ2-1, with 7 bases matching TRBD2. The J call may be in error: the DNA end matches TRBJ2-5 better. CDR1 MNHNS and CDR2 SASEGT come from the germline V gene. The CDR3 runs to 12 residues. The CDR3 loop reads CASRGTIQTQYF. Here the CDR3 DNA reads TGTGCCAGCAGGGGGACTATTCAGACCCAGTACTTC.

This clonotype has ten or more counts. This sequence joins TRBV6-6 and TRBJ2-1; tentative D call: TRBD2 (6 bases). CDR1 and CDR2 from the germline V gene are MNHNY and SVGAGI (reference sequence). This CDR3 comprises 13 residues. V lost 4 bases to trimming and J lost 7 bases, with 11 bases between them. CDR3 coding DNA: TGTGCCAGCAGTTTCTCGGGGGTTAATGAGCAGTTCTTC. Translated: CASSFSGVNEQFF.

This clonotype was seen repeatedly, ten times or more. The V gene is TRBV27, the J gene TRBJ2-7; 8 nucleotides align to TRBD1. Trimming cost V 3 bases and J 1 base; bases outside gene matches: 11. Germline assignment: CDR1 MNHEY and CDR2 SMNVEV (reference sequence). The CDR3 loop spans 17 amino acids. CDR3 nucleotides: TGTGCCAGCAGTTTTCAGGCAGGGACAGGAATTTCCTACGAGCAGTACTTC. Translating it yields CASSFQAGTGISYEQYF.

This clonotype is judged medium-sized. V usage is TRBV6-1 and J usage is TRBJ2-1, with D perhaps matching TRBD1 or TRBD2 (5 bases each). The length of the CDR3 is 13 residues. The V end was cut by 10 bases, the J end by 2 bases, with 12 bases between. The germline CDR1 and CDR2 sequences are MNHNS and SASEGT. Written as DNA, the CDR3 is TGTGCCACGGTCTGGGACGCCTACAATGAGCAGTTCTTC. It yields the protein CATVWDAYNEQFF.

The chain combines TRBV6-6 with TRBJ2-1; the D gene is possibly TRBD1 (5 bases). The J call is uncertain, as TRBJ2-7 better fits the DNA end. CDR3 length: 17 amino acids. CDR1 and CDR2 from the germline V gene are MNHNY and SVGAGI (reference sequence). CDR3 residues: CASSYSNRLTALYEQYV. CDR3 nucleotide sequence: TGTGCCAGCAGTTACTCGAATCGGTTGACAGCCCTCTACGAGCAGTACGTC.

This clonotype has ten or more counts. The chain carries TRBV6-6 and TRBJ1-4; 8 nucleotides agree with TRBD1. Trimming removed 0 bases from V and 7 bases from J; junction bases left unmatched: 4. CDR1 and CDR2 (germline): MNHNY, SVGAGI (reference sequence). The CDR3 consists of 15 residues. This chain's CDR3 is CASSYSTGGSEKLFF. In DNA form, the CDR3 reads TGTGCCAGCAGTTACTCAACAGGGGGAAGTGAAAAACTGTTTTTT.